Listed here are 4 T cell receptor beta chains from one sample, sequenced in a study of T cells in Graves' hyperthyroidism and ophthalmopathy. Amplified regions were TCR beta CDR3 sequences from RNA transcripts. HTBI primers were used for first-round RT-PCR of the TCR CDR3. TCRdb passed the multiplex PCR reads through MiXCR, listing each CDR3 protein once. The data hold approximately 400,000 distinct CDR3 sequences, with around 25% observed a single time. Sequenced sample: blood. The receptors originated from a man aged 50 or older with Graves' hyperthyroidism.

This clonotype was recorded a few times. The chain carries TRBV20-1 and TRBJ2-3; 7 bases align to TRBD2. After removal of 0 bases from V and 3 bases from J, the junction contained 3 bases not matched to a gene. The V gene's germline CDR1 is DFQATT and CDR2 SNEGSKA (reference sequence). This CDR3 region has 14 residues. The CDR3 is CSAREPSGTDTQYF. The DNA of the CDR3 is TGCAGTGCTAGAGAACCTAGCGGTACAGATACGCAGTATTTT.

The CDR3 region is CSVGLAGWDEQFF. The CDR3 region has the DNA TGCAGTGTTGGACTAGCGGGATGGGATGAGCAGTTCTTC. The chain recombines TRBV20-1 with TRBJ2-1, with TRBD2 matching over 12 bases. This CDR3 spans 13 amino acids. Per germline, CDR1 DFQATT and CDR2 SNEGSKA (reference sequence). Unmatched junction bases numbered 6, after V lost 7 bases and J lost 8 bases.

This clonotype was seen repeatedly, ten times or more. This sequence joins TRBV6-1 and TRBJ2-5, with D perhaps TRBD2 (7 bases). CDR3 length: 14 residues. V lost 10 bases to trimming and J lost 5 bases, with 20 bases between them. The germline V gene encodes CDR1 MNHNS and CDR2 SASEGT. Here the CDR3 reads CATATGGLRETQYF. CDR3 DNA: TGTGCCACCGCAACGGGGGGCCTGCGGGAGACCCAGTACTTC.

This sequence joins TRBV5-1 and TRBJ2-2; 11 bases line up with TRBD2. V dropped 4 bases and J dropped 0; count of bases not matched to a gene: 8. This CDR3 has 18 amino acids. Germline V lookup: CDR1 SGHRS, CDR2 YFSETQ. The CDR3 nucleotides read TGCGCCAGCAGCATTACCGGGACTAGCGGAGCGAACACCGGGGAGCTGTTTTTT. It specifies CASSITGTSGANTGELFF.